The rows below give T cell receptor beta chains drawn from one sample of a study of T cells in Graves' hyperthyroidism and ophthalmopathy. TCRdb used MiXCR to reprocess the multiplex PCR reads, holding one entry per CDR3 protein. The sample contains 250,000 or so distinct CDR3 sequences, about 16% of which appear only once. Sequenced material: blood. These receptor sequences come from a woman aged 18-29 years with Graves' ophthalmopathy. Both conserved end residues are part of each CDR3. D genes are given only for firm matches. Not every row has a clone size; where given, it reads once, few, many or a size class.

V gene	D gene	clone size	J gene	CDR3 DNA	CDR3 protein
TRBV28	TRBD1	.	TRBJ1-5	TGTGCCAGCAGTCAAACCGGGACAGGGGGAAGTCGGCAGCCCCAGCATTTT	CASSQTGTGGSRQPQHF
TRBV11-2	TRBD1	many	TRBJ2-7	TGTGCCAGCAGCCCTCGGAGGGGGACAGGCGAACAGTACTTC	CASSPRRGTGEQYF
TRBV2	.	many	TRBJ1-2	TGTGCCAGCAGTGAAGGTCAGGGAAACTATGGCTACACCTTC	CASSEGQGNYGYTF
TRBV9	.	.	TRBJ2-5	TGTGCCAGCAGCTCAGCTTTCCAAGAGACCCAGTACTTC	CASSSAFQETQYF
TRBV6-2/TRBV6-3	.	many	TRBJ2-2	TGTGCCAGCAGTTACTTTGGGAACACCGGGGAGCTGTTTTTT	CASSYFGNTGELFF
TRBV28	TRBD1	.	TRBJ1-2	TGTGCCAGCAGTCCCCGGGGGAGGGACAGGGGTATCTATGGCTACACCTTC	CASSPRGRDRGIYGYTF
TRBV6-2/TRBV6-3	TRBD2	many	TRBJ2-1	TGTGCCAGCAGTTACTCGGCGGGAGGGCCTGATGAGCAGTTCTTC	CASSYSAGGPDEQFF
TRBV5-8	.	many	TRBJ2-1	TGTGCCAGCAGCTTAAACCAAGCCAATGAGCAGTTCTTC	CASSLNQANEQFF
TRBV28	TRBD2	.	TRBJ2-1	TGTGCCAGCAGGGGAAGGGTCAGGGCCGGGACTAGCGGGAGGGGTGAGCAGTTCTTC	CASRGRVRAGTSGRGEQFF
TRBV5-4	.	.	TRBJ1-1	TGTGCCAGCAGCGGAGGGTTTACTGAAGCTTTCTTT	CASSGGFTEAFF
TRBV27	.	many	TRBJ2-7	TGTGCCAGCAGGGGGGACGGTTCCTACGAGCAGTACTTC	CASRGDGSYEQYF
TRBV29-1	.	.	TRBJ2-2	TGCAGCGCACAGGGCCCCGGGGAGCTGTTTTTT	CSAQGPGELFF
TRBV9	TRBD1	few	TRBJ2-6	TGTGCCAGCAGCTTTAACAGGGGTACCGGGGCCAACGTCCTGACTTTC	CASSFNRGTGANVLTF
TRBV12-3/TRBV12-4	TRBD1	many	TRBJ1-1	TGTGCCAGCAGTTCGACATCCGGGACAGGGGGAGATATAGGCACTGAAGCTTTCTTT	CASSSTSGTGGDIGTEAFF
TRBV5-1	.	many	TRBJ1-6	TGCGCCAGCAGCTTGGGAACCGACAGTTCTTCACCCCTCCACTTT	CASSLGTDSSSPLHF
TRBV13	.	.	TRBJ2-3	TGTGCCAGCAGCTTAGGGGTGGGACGCACAGATACGCAGTATTTT	CASSLGVGRTDTQYF